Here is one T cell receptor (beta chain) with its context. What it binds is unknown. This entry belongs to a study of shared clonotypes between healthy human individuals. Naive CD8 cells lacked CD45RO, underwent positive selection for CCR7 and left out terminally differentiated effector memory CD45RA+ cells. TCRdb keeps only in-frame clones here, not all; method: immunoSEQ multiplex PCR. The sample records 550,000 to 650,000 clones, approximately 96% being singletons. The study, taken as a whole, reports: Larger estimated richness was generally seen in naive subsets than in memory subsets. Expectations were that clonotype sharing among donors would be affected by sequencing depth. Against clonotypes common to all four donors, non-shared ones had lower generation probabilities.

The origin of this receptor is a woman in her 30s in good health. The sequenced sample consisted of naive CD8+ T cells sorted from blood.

CDR3 sequence: CASSSAGTDLANTGELFF. The CDR3 DNA reads TGTGCCAGCAGCTCGGCCGGGACAGACCTTGCGAACACCGGGGAGCTGTTTTTT. The chain has TRBV5-6 and TRBJ2-2; 7 positions agree with TRBD1. The CDR3 has 18 amino acids. The V segment lost 3 bases and the J segment 0 bases; nucleotides outside the gene matches: 11. CDR1 and CDR2 (germline): SGHDT, YYEEEE.